A selection of T cell receptor beta chains follows, all from one sample in a study of low-dose radiotherapy and immunotherapy resistance in tumors. From the reads, TCRdb called clonotypes with MiXCR, one entry per CDR3 protein. The data hold around 57,000 distinct CDR3 sequences, with roughly 33% observed a single time. The input for sequencing was PBMCs, taken after low-dose radiotherapy plus immunotherapy. Receptors were obtained from a male donor with rectosigmoid adenocarcinoma. The CDR3 runs from the conserved cysteine through the conserved F or W. The order of the fields is D gene, J gene, clone size, V gene, CDR3 DNA, CDR3 protein. A D gene is named only where the DNA matches it firmly. A row's size may be missing; if present it is once, few, many or a size class.

d_gene: TRBD1
j_gene: TRBJ1-5
abundance: few
v_gene: TRBV28
CDR3nt: TGTGCCAGCAGCCCGGGGAGGGGGCCCCACGCCTCCGATCAGCCCCAGCATTTT
CDR3aa: CASSPGRGPHASDQPQHF

d_gene: .
j_gene: TRBJ1-5
abundance: .
v_gene: TRBV9
CDR3nt: TGTGCCAGCAGCGCGACTGCGGGTTGGCCGCCCCAGCATTTT
CDR3aa: CASSATAGWPPQHF

d_gene: .
j_gene: TRBJ2-1
abundance: many
v_gene: TRBV6-2/TRBV6-3
CDR3nt: TGTGCCAGCAGTTACGGGCAGGGGTCCTACAATGAGCAGTTCTTC
CDR3aa: CASSYGQGSYNEQFF

d_gene: .
j_gene: TRBJ2-3
abundance: .
v_gene: TRBV5-5
CDR3nt: TGTGCCAGCAGCTTAGGCGCGGCAGATACGCAGTATTTT
CDR3aa: CASSLGAADTQYF

d_gene: .
j_gene: TRBJ1-5
abundance: many
v_gene: TRBV5-1
CDR3nt: TGTGCCAGCAGCTTGGGAGGGAGAGAGCCCCAGCATTTT
CDR3aa: CASSLGGREPQHF

d_gene: TRBD1
j_gene: TRBJ2-7
abundance: .
v_gene: TRBV2
CDR3nt: TGTGCCAGCAGCGAGGGGACAGGACCATTCTACGAGCAGTACTTC
CDR3aa: CASSEGTGPFYEQYF

d_gene: TRBD1
j_gene: TRBJ2-1
abundance: .
v_gene: TRBV28
CDR3nt: TGTGCCAGCAGTTCAGATGACAGGGTTACGTTCTTC
CDR3aa: CASSSDDRVTFF

d_gene: TRBD2
j_gene: TRBJ2-3
abundance: many
v_gene: TRBV3-1
CDR3nt: TGTGCCAGCAGCCAAGGCGTAGCGGGAGTGTCAGATACGCAGTATTTT
CDR3aa: CASSQGVAGVSDTQYF

d_gene: .
j_gene: TRBJ2-5
abundance: few
v_gene: TRBV19
CDR3nt: TGTGCCAGTAGTATTTGGTCCCAAGAGACCCAGTACTTC
CDR3aa: CASSIWSQETQYF

d_gene: .
j_gene: TRBJ2-3
abundance: many
v_gene: TRBV4-1
CDR3nt: TGCGCCAGCAGCCAAGCCTCTGGGGGGAGCACAGATACGCAGTATTTT
CDR3aa: CASSQASGGSTDTQYF

d_gene: .
j_gene: TRBJ2-1
abundance: medium-sized
v_gene: TRBV9
CDR3nt: TGTGCCAGCAGCGTAGGGTCTAGCCCTGATAATGAGCAGTTCTTC
CDR3aa: CASSVGSSPDNEQFF

d_gene: .
j_gene: TRBJ2-7
abundance: many
v_gene: TRBV21-1
CDR3nt: TGTGCCAGCAGCAGCTGGACTAGCGGGAGCTGCGAGCAGTACTTC
CDR3aa: CASSSWTSGSCEQYF

d_gene: .
j_gene: TRBJ2-5
abundance: many
v_gene: TRBV3-1
CDR3nt: TGTGCCAGCAGCCAATTAGGGGGGGATGAGACCCAGTACTTC
CDR3aa: CASSQLGGDETQYF

d_gene: .
j_gene: TRBJ2-2
abundance: many
v_gene: TRBV28
CDR3nt: TGTGCCAGCAGTTTAAAGGCATCCGGGGAGCTGTTTTTT
CDR3aa: CASSLKASGELFF

d_gene: TRBD1
j_gene: TRBJ1-3
abundance: few
v_gene: TRBV28
CDR3nt: TGTGCCAGCAGTCCGAGCCTCGGACAGGGGGCGGGAAACACCATATATTTT
CDR3aa: CASSPSLGQGAGNTIYF

d_gene: TRBD2
j_gene: TRBJ2-5
abundance: few
v_gene: TRBV7-9
CDR3nt: TGTGCCAGCAGCTTAAAAGCGGGGCCCTCTCCGGAAGAGACCCAGTACTTC
CDR3aa: CASSLKAGPSPEETQYF

d_gene: .
j_gene: TRBJ2-7
abundance: many
v_gene: TRBV7-3
CDR3nt: TGTGCCAGCAGCTCCCAGGACGGCTACGAGCAGTACTTC
CDR3aa: CASSSQDGYEQYF

d_gene: TRBD1
j_gene: TRBJ2-5
abundance: .
v_gene: TRBV4-1
CDR3nt: TGCGCCAGCAGCCAAGTGGCAGGGGGCGGAGAGACCCAGTACTTC
CDR3aa: CASSQVAGGGETQYF

d_gene: .
j_gene: TRBJ2-3
abundance: .
v_gene: TRBV9
CDR3nt: TGTGCCAGCAGCGTACTAGCGATGACAGATACGCAGTATTTT
CDR3aa: CASSVLAMTDTQYF

d_gene: TRBD1
j_gene: TRBJ2-7
abundance: many
v_gene: TRBV28
CDR3nt: TGTGCCAGCAGTTTCCGGGACAGGGGGCTGGGAGAGCAGTACTTC
CDR3aa: CASSFRDRGLGEQYF

d_gene: TRBD1
j_gene: TRBJ2-7
abundance: many
v_gene: TRBV28
CDR3nt: TGTGCCAGCAGTCCTAATCGGGACAGGGGCTACGAGCAGTACTTC
CDR3aa: CASSPNRDRGYEQYF

d_gene: TRBD2
j_gene: TRBJ2-7
abundance: .
v_gene: TRBV5-5
CDR3nt: TGTGCCAGCAGCTTGGAAACTAGCGGTGCTAGGGAGCAGTACTTC
CDR3aa: CASSLETSGAREQYF

d_gene: .
j_gene: TRBJ2-1
abundance: many
v_gene: TRBV4-1
CDR3nt: TGCGCCAGCAGCCAAGTTAACAGGGAAAATGAGCAGTTCTTC
CDR3aa: CASSQVNRENEQFF

d_gene: TRBD2
j_gene: TRBJ2-2
abundance: many
v_gene: TRBV6-2/TRBV6-3
CDR3nt: TGTGCCAGCAGTAAGCGGACTAGCGGGGTGGCCCGCGTCGGGGAGCTGTTTTTT
CDR3aa: CASSKRTSGVARVGELFF

d_gene: TRBD2
j_gene: TRBJ2-7
abundance: many
v_gene: TRBV4-1
CDR3nt: TGCGCCAGCAGCTTAGGACTAGTCGGGGACGAGCAGTACTTC
CDR3aa: CASSLGLVGDEQYF

d_gene: .
j_gene: TRBJ2-3
abundance: .
v_gene: TRBV9
CDR3nt: TGTGCCAGCAGCTTCCGGGACTCAAGCACAGATACGCAGTATTTT
CDR3aa: CASSFRDSSTDTQYF

d_gene: TRBD2
j_gene: TRBJ2-7
abundance: many
v_gene: TRBV3-1
CDR3nt: TGTGCCAGCAGCCCTAGCGGGCAGGGAGGCTACGAGCAGTACTTC
CDR3aa: CASSPSGQGGYEQYF

d_gene: TRBD2
j_gene: TRBJ2-3
abundance: .
v_gene: TRBV28
CDR3nt: TGTGCCAGCAGGCCCCGGGGGGAGGAAGATACGCAGTATTTT
CDR3aa: CASRPRGEEDTQYF

d_gene: TRBD2
j_gene: TRBJ2-1
abundance: many
v_gene: TRBV20-1
CDR3nt: TGCAGTGCTAGATTCCGAAGACTAGCGGGAGTCCCTAATGAGCAGTTCTTC
CDR3aa: CSARFRRLAGVPNEQFF

d_gene: TRBD1
j_gene: TRBJ2-2
abundance: many
v_gene: TRBV20-1
CDR3nt: TGCAGTGCTACAGGGAGACAGGGATACACCGGGGAGCTGTTTTTT
CDR3aa: CSATGRQGYTGELFF

d_gene: TRBD1
j_gene: TRBJ2-7
abundance: .
v_gene: TRBV2
CDR3nt: TGTGCCAGCAGTGAACTTCCGGACAGGGGCGAGCAGTACTTC
CDR3aa: CASSELPDRGEQYF

d_gene: .
j_gene: TRBJ1-2
abundance: many
v_gene: TRBV28
CDR3nt: TGTGCCAGCAGTTCCATATATGGCTACACCTTC
CDR3aa: CASSSIYGYTF

d_gene: TRBD1
j_gene: TRBJ1-1
abundance: many
v_gene: TRBV6-2/TRBV6-3
CDR3nt: TGTGCCAGTTTGACCAGACAGGGGAACACTGAAGCTTTCTTT
CDR3aa: CASLTRQGNTEAFF

d_gene: TRBD1
j_gene: TRBJ1-2
abundance: many
v_gene: TRBV7-9
CDR3nt: TGTGCCAGCAGCTTGGGACAGGGGGCTAACTATGGCTACACCTTC
CDR3aa: CASSLGQGANYGYTF

d_gene: TRBD2
j_gene: TRBJ2-5
abundance: .
v_gene: TRBV4-1
CDR3nt: TGCGCCAGCAGCCCTCTGGGGCGGGGGGATGCGGAGACCCAGTACTTC
CDR3aa: CASSPLGRGDAETQYF

d_gene: .
j_gene: TRBJ2-1
abundance: few
v_gene: TRBV6-5
CDR3nt: TGTGCCAGCAGCTTCCGGGCTAGTGTTGAGCAGTTCTTC
CDR3aa: CASSFRASVEQFF

d_gene: .
j_gene: TRBJ2-2
abundance: many
v_gene: TRBV12-3/TRBV12-4
CDR3nt: TGTGCCAGCAGTTTCGGGTGGGACACCGGGGAGCTGTTTTTT
CDR3aa: CASSFGWDTGELFF

d_gene: .
j_gene: TRBJ1-1
abundance: many
v_gene: TRBV5-1
CDR3nt: TGCGCCAGCAGCTTGGGGTGGGGTGACACTGAAGCTTTCTTT
CDR3aa: CASSLGWGDTEAFF

d_gene: .
j_gene: TRBJ2-2
abundance: many
v_gene: TRBV12-3/TRBV12-4
CDR3nt: TGTGCCAGCAGCGTCCTGAACACCGGGGAGCTGTTTTTT
CDR3aa: CASSVLNTGELFF

d_gene: TRBD2
j_gene: TRBJ2-7
abundance: .
v_gene: TRBV7-9
CDR3nt: TGTGCCAGCAGTCCTAGGACTAGCGGGGGGGCCGGATCCTACGAGCAGTACTTC
CDR3aa: CASSPRTSGGAGSYEQYF

d_gene: .
j_gene: TRBJ1-4
abundance: .
v_gene: TRBV7-9
CDR3nt: TGTGCCAGCAGCGGCGCGGGGTCTAATGAAAAACTGTTTTTT
CDR3aa: CASSGAGSNEKLFF

d_gene: .
j_gene: TRBJ2-7
abundance: .
v_gene: TRBV5-1
CDR3nt: TGCGCCAGCAGCTTATTAGGGGCCCGCGAGCAGTACTTC
CDR3aa: CASSLLGAREQYF

d_gene: TRBD1
j_gene: TRBJ2-3
abundance: .
v_gene: TRBV7-2
CDR3nt: TGTGCCAGCAGGCAGACAGGGTACAACACAGATACGCAGTATTTT
CDR3aa: CASRQTGYNTDTQYF

d_gene: .
j_gene: TRBJ2-3
abundance: many
v_gene: TRBV7-2
CDR3nt: TGTGCCAGCAGCTTCACCCCAGCGGATACGCAGTATTTT
CDR3aa: CASSFTPADTQYF

d_gene: .
j_gene: TRBJ2-2
abundance: many
v_gene: TRBV4-3
CDR3nt: TGCGCCAGCAGCCAGGGTTCTAGCGACACCGGGGAGCTGTTTTTT
CDR3aa: CASSQGSSDTGELFF

d_gene: .
j_gene: TRBJ2-7
abundance: many
v_gene: TRBV7-2
CDR3nt: TGTGCCAGCAGCTTAAAGGTAAACTACGAGCAGTACTTC
CDR3aa: CASSLKVNYEQYF

d_gene: TRBD2
j_gene: TRBJ2-3
abundance: many
v_gene: TRBV9
CDR3nt: TGTGCCAGCAGCCGGGGACTAGTGGGCACAGATACGCAGTATTTT
CDR3aa: CASSRGLVGTDTQYF

d_gene: .
j_gene: TRBJ2-7
abundance: .
v_gene: TRBV5-5
CDR3nt: TGTGCCAGCAGCTCTGCAACCCAGGGGCCGGAACAGTACTTC
CDR3aa: CASSSATQGPEQYF

d_gene: .
j_gene: TRBJ1-5
abundance: .
v_gene: TRBV24-1
CDR3nt: TGTGCCACCAGTGACCCCGGACGGAGCAATCAGCCCCAGCATTTT
CDR3aa: CATSDPGRSNQPQHF

d_gene: .
j_gene: TRBJ2-4
abundance: many
v_gene: TRBV6-2/TRBV6-3
CDR3nt: TGTGCCAGCAGTTCCTCGTGGGGGAGCCGGCCCAAAAACATTCAGTACTTC
CDR3aa: CASSSSWGSRPKNIQYF

d_gene: TRBD1
j_gene: TRBJ1-1
abundance: many
v_gene: TRBV5-1
CDR3nt: TGCGCCAGCAGCCCCAGGGGGCTTTCTGAAGCTTTCTTT
CDR3aa: CASSPRGLSEAFF

d_gene: .
j_gene: TRBJ2-6
abundance: many
v_gene: TRBV28
CDR3nt: TGTGCCAGCAAGATCTCTGGGGCCAACGTCCTGACTTTC
CDR3aa: CASKISGANVLTF

d_gene: .
j_gene: TRBJ2-7
abundance: .
v_gene: TRBV28
CDR3nt: TGTGCCAGCAGTTTGGAAATCTCCTACGAGCAGTACTTC
CDR3aa: CASSLEISYEQYF

d_gene: .
j_gene: TRBJ2-3
abundance: medium-sized
v_gene: TRBV6-2/TRBV6-3
CDR3nt: TGTGCCAGCAGTCGGGTGCTTAGCACAGATACGCAGTATTTT
CDR3aa: CASSRVLSTDTQYF